Sequencing of this T cell receptor (beta chain) was carried out in a study of cytomegalovirus exposure and HLA in healthy donors. The germline V gene has CDR1 MDHEN and CDR2 SYDVKM. The V gene lost 7 bases and the J gene lost 8 bases, with 8 bases spanning the gap. The CDR3 runs to 10 residues. Both 60 Vbeta primers and 13 Jbeta primers went into the PCR. Produced via immunoSEQ multiplex PCR; TCRdb's table is partial and in-frame only. The sample holds around 180,000 clones; approximately 80% are singletons and the top ten take more than 4%. The rearrangement joins TRBV28 to TRBJ1-2; D not resolved. Sequencing used PBMCs. The receptor was isolated from a man aged 18 to 35 in good health and CMV-seronegative. CDR3 sequence reads: CASMRVGYTF. CDR3 in DNA: TGTGCCAGCATGCGCGTAGGCTACACCTTC.